One TCR beta chain is described in this entry. Its antigen is currently unknown. These data come from a study of T cell responses to AZD1222 COVID-19 vaccine. Background on the study: Analyses pooled second doses at about 4 or about 12 weeks.

The CDR3 length is 16 residues. Germline V CDR1 and CDR2: SNHLY, FYNNEI. Trimming took off 6 bases at V and 0 bases at J, with 17 bases between the two ends. Libraries were prepared by immunoSEQ multiplex PCR; TCRdb keeps only in-frame clonotypes and omits some of them. The sample contains 95,000 to 150,000 clones, 88% of which appear only once. Study results and limitations: Only after the peak T cell response were repertoires sampled. Only six individuals given AZD1222 were seropositive at baseline. Epitopes outside B.1.351 and B.1.1.7 mutated regions reportedly drew nearly half of spike TCRs.

The clonotype originates from an adult in good health. The rearrangement uses TRBV2 and TRBJ1-2, with D tentatively TRBD1 (6 bases). Sequencing was performed on peripheral blood, taken on day 0 of AZD1222 vaccination. The CDR3 reads CASRPTQGEANYGYTF. In DNA, the CDR3 is TGTGCCAGCAGACCAACACAGGGCGAAGCTAACTATGGCTACACCTTC. The whole variable domain, filled in from reference TRBV2 and TRBJ1-2, reads EPEVTQTPSHQVTQMGQEVILRCVPISNHLYFYWYRQILGQKVEFLVSFYNNEISEKSEIFDDQFSVERPDGSNFTLKIRSTKLEDSAMYFCASRPTQGEANYGYTFGSGTRLTVV.